This TCR beta chain emerged from a study of early stage breast cancer tumors. Concerning this clone: Its matching antigen is unknown.

CDR1 is SGHKS and CDR2 is YYEKEE in the germline V gene (reference sequence). The CDR3 contains 15 residues. V was shortened by 0 bases and J by 4 bases, with 14 bases between the two germline ends. General study points: Functional markers like CD4, CD8 and FOXP3 were missed in bulk sequencing.

Profiled with immunoSEQ multiplex PCR; TCRdb holds only in-frame clones, not every one. The sample has 40,000 to 60,000 clones, 83% seen once; the top ten hold approximately 1.4%. This chain links TRBV5-5 with TRBJ2-7; tentative D call: TRBD2 (7 bases). The sequencing input was blood. The sequence was collected from a person between 45 and 65 years old with breast cancer. The CDR3 loop is CASSLAVGGGYEQYF. The DNA of the CDR3 is TGTGCCAGCAGCTTGGCCGTAGGGGGGGGATACGAGCAGTACTTC.